A single sample gave rise to the 8 T cell receptor beta chains below, sequenced in a study of early T cells in non-severe SARS-CoV-2 infection. TCRdb processed the 5' RACE reads anew with MiXCR; each CDR3 protein has one entry. This table holds approximately 22,000 distinct CDR3 sequences, around 4.3% found once. Sequenced input: whole blood. These receptors all stem from an adult who was a healthcare worker with PCR-confirmed SARS-CoV-2 infection or an uninfected control (not recorded which).

The chain uses TRBV20-1 and TRBJ1-4; 7 positions match TRBD1. Germline lookup yields CDR1 DFQATT and CDR2 SNEGSKA (reference sequence). The CDR3 contains 14 residues. V lost 1 base, J lost 5 bases, and 4 bases stayed unmatched. CDR3 loop: CSARVGTENEKLFF. The CDR3 DNA sequence: TGCAGTGCTAGAGTAGGGACAGAGAATGAAAAACTGTTTTTT.

There are a few counts of this clonotype. V is TRBV10-3 and J is TRBJ2-2, with a possible D match to TRBD2 (5 bases). Germline assignment: CDR1 ENHRY and CDR2 SYGVKD. The V end was cut by 5 bases, the J end by 1 base, with 8 bases between. CDR3 length equals 14 residues. CDR3 in DNA: TGTGCCATCAGTAGCGGAGTGAACACCGGGGAGCTGTTTTTT. Amino acid sequence: CAISSGVNTGELFF.

Many counts were recorded for this clonotype. The V gene is TRBV12-3 or TRBV12-4, the J gene TRBJ2-7, with 10 bases fitting TRBD2. V dropped 8 bases and J dropped 0; count of bases not matched to a gene: 4. This CDR3 comprises 14 residues. The CDR3, as DNA: TGTGCCAGCTTGCTAGCGGGGGTCTCCTACGAGCAGTACTTC. As protein: CASLLAGVSYEQYF.

The sample holds many counts of this clonotype. The rearrangement joins TRBV2 to TRBJ2-3; 7 bases map to TRBD1. Germline assignment: CDR1 SNHLY and CDR2 FYNNEI. Trimming removed 5 bases from V and 2 bases from J; junction bases left unmatched: 4. The CDR3 covers 14 residues. The chain's CDR3 is CASSWDSDTDTQYF. CDR3 in DNA: TGTGCCAGCAGTTGGGACAGCGACACAGATACGCAGTATTTT.

This clonotype was seen repeatedly, ten times or more. This sequence joins TRBV7-3 and TRBJ2-3; 7 positions match TRBD2. Germline values: CDR1 SGHTA, CDR2 FQGTGA. Losses at the gene ends were 5 bases for V and 1 base for J; bases not matched to a gene: 6. This CDR3 spans 15 amino acids. CDR3 nucleotides: TGTGCCAGCAGCCATCCTAGCGGCCGCACAGATACGCAGTATTTT. Its protein product is CASSHPSGRTDTQYF. The complete variable domain, with remaining parts taken from reference TRBV7-3 and TRBJ2-3, reads GAGVSQTPSNKVTEKGKYVELRCDPISGHTALYWYRQSLGQGPEFLIYFQGTGAADDSGLPNDRFFAVRPEGSVSTLKIQRTERGDSAVYLCASSHPSGRTDTQYFGPGTRLTVL.

This clonotype has at least ten counts. This chain uses TRBV18 with TRBJ2-7, with 7 bases lining up with TRBD1. Trimming took 3 bases from V and 3 from J; bases not matched to a gene: 2. Germline values: CDR1 KGHSH, CDR2 LQKENI. The CDR3 sequence is 13 residues long. The CDR3 coding sequence is TGTGCCAGCTCACCCGGGACAGTCTACGAGCAGTACTTC. As protein: CASSPGTVYEQYF. Full variable domain (remainder filled in from reference TRBV18 and TRBJ2-7): NAGVMQNPRHLVRRRGQEARLRCSPMKGHSHVYWYRQLPEEGLKFMVYLQKENIIDESGMPKERFSAEFPKEGPSILRIQQVVRGDSAAYFCASSPGTVYEQYFGPGTRLTVT.

This clonotype has at least ten counts. The chain carries TRBV29-1 and TRBJ2-3; TRBD2 might be the D (6 bases). V lost 4 bases to trimming and J lost 1 base, with 12 bases between them. Germline V lookup: CDR1 SQVTM, CDR2 ANQGSEA. This CDR3 region has 14 residues. CDR3 sequence (DNA): TGCAGCGTTGCACTAGCTCTGGGCACAGATACGCAGTATTTT. Protein: CSVALALGTDTQYF.

This clonotype was observed a few times. The rearrangement joins TRBV5-8 to TRBJ2-7, with no clear D. V shed 0 bases and J shed 0 bases, with 10 bases lying between them. Germline lookup yields CDR1 SGHTS and CDR2 YDEGEE. The CDR3 spans 15 residues. CDR3 coding DNA: TGTGCCAGCAGCTTGGCCGGGTATATCTCCTACGAGCAGTACTTC. Protein: CASSLAGYISYEQYF.